These T cell receptor beta chains were read from a single sample in a study of cytomegalovirus exposure and HLA in healthy donors. TCRdb keeps only in-frame clones here, not all; method: immunoSEQ multiplex PCR. The sample consists of about 360,000 clones, roughly 85% of them appearing once. The specimen sequenced was PBMCs. These receptors were obtained from a woman younger than 30 in good health and CMV-seronegative. Each CDR3 is given with its conserved first and last residue. The D gene is left open where the match is weak. Not all rows give a size; the values are once, few, many and, for expanded clones, a class.

TRBJ2-2 TRBV7-2 - - CASSLSVPLEPNTGELFF TGTGCCAGCAGCTTAAGTGTTCCACTAGAGCCCAACACCGGGGAGCTGTTTTTT
TRBJ1-1 TRBV10-1 - once CASSELPAGRKTEAFF TGCGCCAGCAGTGAACTACCGGCAGGGAGGAAGACTGAAGCTTTCTTT
TRBJ1-1 TRBV27 TRBD1 - CASSAGGLANEAFF TGTGCCAGCAGCGCAGGGGGGCTAGCTAATGAAGCTTTCTTT
TRBJ2-3 TRBV4-1 - - CASSQGVHTDTQYF TGCGCCAGCAGCCAAGGAGTCCACACAGATACGCAGTATTTT
TRBJ2-6 TRBV28 - - CASSFWRSGANVLTF TGTGCCAGCAGTTTCTGGAGGTCTGGGGCCAACGTCCTGACTTTC
TRBJ2-1 TRBV5-6 TRBD2 - CASSLRFGGRLSDEQFF TGTGCCAGCAGCTTGAGGTTTGGCGGGAGACTTTCTGATGAGCAGTTCTTC
TRBJ1-2 TRBV20-1 - - CSAHGYTF TGCAGTGCACACGGCTACACCTTC
TRBJ2-1 TRBV27 TRBD1 - CASSRRQGLYNEQFF TGTGCCAGCAGCCGGAGACAGGGGCTTTACAATGAGCAGTTCTTC
TRBJ2-3 TRBV5-3 TRBD1 - CARSLSGQMGDTQYF TGTGCCAGAAGCTTGTCGGGACAGATGGGCGATACGCAGTATTTT
TRBJ1-5 TRBV14 - - CASSPGFNQPQHF TGTGCCAGCAGCCCGGGATTCAATCAGCCCCAGCATTTT
TRBJ2-1 TRBV4-1 TRBD2 - CASSHPPTGTSGYNEQFF TGCGCCAGCAGCCACCCTCCCACCGGCACTAGCGGATACAATGAGCAGTTCTTC
TRBJ2-1 TRBV4-1 TRBD1 - CASSHPGTVLYNEQFF TGCGCCAGCAGCCATCCCGGGACAGTTCTTTACAATGAGCAGTTCTTC
TRBJ2-3 TRBV4-1 - - CASSQESWGELQYF TGCGCCAGCAGCCAAGAAAGTTGGGGCGAACTCCAGTATTTT
TRBJ2-1 TRBV29-1 TRBD2 once CSADGLAGLEQFF TGCAGCGCCGATGGACTAGCGGGTCTTGAGCAGTTCTTC
TRBJ2-7 TRBV2 - - CASRAGSLYEQYF TGTGCCAGCAGAGCGGGCTCTCTCTACGAGCAGTACTTC
TRBJ1-4 TRBV7-8 TRBD1 - CASSLATTGEVATNEKLFF TGTGCCAGCAGCTTAGCTACCACAGGGGAAGTTGCAACTAATGAAAAACTGTTTTTT